This T cell receptor (beta chain) was sequenced during a study of blood T cells in healthy people across ages. Study-level findings and limits: Age advanced and TCR beta diversity per million T cells fell, roughly linearly.

Worth noting for this clonotype: Its specificity is not known.

For the second PCR, which ran for about 6 to 11 cycles, a sample-barcoded 5' primer and a J-beta primer mix were used. In TCRdb, the 5' RACE reads were re-called with MiXCR into one record per CDR3 protein. This table has hundreds of thousands of distinct CDR3 sequences, 49% appearing once. Germline CDR1 and CDR2: LGHNA and YNFKEQ. This CDR3 region has 16 residues. V was pared by 0 bases and J by 4 bases, with 9 bases of the junction left unmatched. Input material: blood. V gene TRBV4-2 combines with J gene TRBJ2-7, with 7 bases lining up with TRBD2. This TCR was recovered from a woman aged 60 to 75 in good health. The CDR3 DNA reads as TGTGCCAGCAGCCAAGAGGGGGGGATGTTCGGTTACGAGCAGTACTTC. Encoded protein: CASSQEGGMFGYEQYF.